This T cell receptor beta chain emerged from a study of blood T cell repertoires in COVID-19. Clones were read by immunoSEQ multiplex PCR, and TCRdb kept only the in-frame ones, dropping some. The sample includes some 87,000 clones, 87% of them seen just once. Unmatched junction bases numbered 10, after V lost 6 bases and J lost 0 bases. Germline values: CDR1 SGHAT, CDR2 FQNNGV. The CDR3 is 18 amino acids. The V gene is TRBV11-2, the J gene TRBJ1-6; TRBD1 agrees at 8 bases. The sequence came from a human donor in a cohort sampled during active COVID-19. The source material was peripheral blood. The CDR3 loop is CASRPNRGSRSYNSPLHF. In DNA form, the CDR3 reads TGTGCCAGCAGGCCTAACAGGGGGTCACGCTCCTATAATTCACCCCTCCACTTT.